A single sample is the source of the 8 T cell receptor beta chains below, sequenced in a study of cytomegalovirus exposure and HLA in healthy donors (dated by TCRdb to 2017 to 2019). The library was generated by the immunoSEQ multiplex PCR assay. The multiplex PCR relied on a mix of 60 forward primers for TCR Vbeta segments and 13 reverse primers for TCR Jbeta segments. TCRdb carries this immuneACCESS record with in-frame sequences only. Its versions omit some clonotypes, under half of them owing to an unresolved V gene in the studies checked, with the rest unexplained. The sample table contains about 120,000 clones; only one count was recorded for around three quarters of them. Together, the top ten hold roughly 2.5% of the sample. Sequences were obtained from PBMCs. The source of these receptors is a middle-aged woman in good health and CMV-seropositive.

This clone was observed a few times. The chain uses TRBV7-2 and TRBJ2-3, with D perhaps TRBD2 (5 bases). Trimming removed 4 bases from V and 2 bases from J, with 10 bases in between. The CDR3 runs 14 residues. The germline gives CDR1 SGHTA, CDR2 FQGNSA. The CDR3 loop is CASSSGGYTDTQYF. Here the CDR3 DNA reads TGTGCCAGCAGCTCCGGAGGTTACACAGATACGCAGTATTTT.

This chain connects TRBV6-1 to TRBJ2-7, with D tentatively TRBD2 (6 bases). CDR3 size: 13 residues. V was cut by 6 bases and J by 4 bases, with 13 bases left in between. In germline, CDR1 is MNHNS, CDR2 SASEGT. The CDR3: CASRGGNFYEQYF. The CDR3 DNA sequence: TGTGCCAGCAGGGGGGGTAACTTTTACGAGCAGTACTTC.

The V call is TRBV18, the J call TRBJ1-5, with D possibly TRBD1 on 5 matching bases. CDR1 KGHSH and CDR2 LQKENI come from the germline V gene. Trimming took 2 bases from V and 5 from J, leaving 13 bases between them. The CDR3 covers 15 residues. The CDR3 sequence is CASSPNPGGDQPQHF. The CDR3 DNA follows: TGTGCCAGCTCACCAAACCCCGGGGGTGATCAGCCCCAGCATTTT.

CDR3 sequence (DNA): TGTGCCAGCAGTGAGAGATACGAGCAGTACTTC. It translates to CASSERYEQYF. The V and J genes are TRBV2 and TRBJ2-5, with unresolved D. The DNA end favors TRBJ2-7, so the J call may be wrong. CDR3 length equals 11 residues. CDR1 is SNHLY and CDR2 is FYNNEI in the germline V gene.

The gene calls are TRBV2 and TRBJ1-2; TRBD1 aligns across 9 bases. V lost 8 bases, J lost 3 bases, and 10 bases stayed unmatched. CDR1 and CDR2 from the germline V gene are SNHLY and FYNNEI. The CDR3 is made up of 15 amino acids. CDR3 loop: CASGGDRANYYGYTF. CDR3 DNA: TGTGCCAGCGGAGGGGACAGGGCAAACTACTATGGCTACACCTTC.

The chain uses TRBV5-6 and TRBJ1-4; 10 bases map to TRBD1. Germline V gene lookup returns CDR1 SGHDT and CDR2 YYEEEE. The CDR3 sequence is 16 residues long. V trimming: 4 bases; J trimming: 3 bases; junction bases outside the gene matches: 6. In DNA, the CDR3 is TGTGCCAGCAGCGCGGGACAGGGGAGAGCTAATGAAAAACTGTTTTTT. Residues: CASSAGQGRANEKLFF.

This chain links TRBV5-1 with TRBJ2-2; 10 nucleotides match TRBD1. Trimming removed 4 bases from V and 3 bases from J; junction bases left unmatched: 6. CDR3 length: 16 residues. Germline V gene lookup returns CDR1 SGHRS and CDR2 YFSETQ. The CDR3 bases are TGCGCCAGCAGCCCAAGGGACAGGGGTTACACCGGGGAGCTGTTTTTT. Protein sequence: CASSPRDRGYTGELFF.

In this sample, this clone turned up a few times. The chain has TRBV7-2 and TRBJ2-2; D not resolved. Germline CDR1 is SGHTA and CDR2 is FQGNSA. V lost 2 bases and J 5 bases, leaving 3 bases between the germline ends. CDR3 length: 12 amino acids. The CDR3 is CASSLLTGELFF. The CDR3 nucleotides are TGTGCCAGCAGCTTATTAACCGGGGAGCTGTTTTTT.